The 14 T cell receptor beta chains below were found in one sample sequenced in a study of cytomegalovirus exposure and HLA in healthy donors. In the PCR, 60 Vbeta and 13 Jbeta primers were used. Measured with immunoSEQ multiplex PCR; TCRdb has only the in-frame clones, and not every one. The profile shows roughly 190,000 clones, 60% to 80% of them singletons. The sequenced sample consisted of PBMCs. The receptors shown here come from a woman between 25 and 40 years old in good health and CMV-seropositive.

The chain employs TRBV5-1 and TRBJ2-2; possibly TRBD2 for D (7 bases). From germline, CDR1 is SGHRS and CDR2 YFSETQ. The CDR3 covers 16 residues. V was cut by 4 bases and J by 4 bases, with 17 bases left in between. DNA for the CDR3: TGCGCCAGCAGCACCGAGGCGGGGGCCCGCACCGGGGAGCTGTTTTTT. Its translation is CASSTEAGARTGELFF.

CDR3 region: CSGNRGHEQYF. DNA for the CDR3: TGCAGCGGGAACAGGGGCCACGAGCAGTACTTC. The V call is TRBV29-1, the J call TRBJ2-7; 7 bases map to TRBD1. Germline V gene sequence: CDR1 SQVTM, CDR2 ANQGSEA. The length of the CDR3 is 11 residues. V lost 7 bases and J lost 5; bases outside the gene matches: 5.

A few counts support this clone. The chain carries TRBV7-2 and TRBJ2-4, with 7 bases that match TRBD2. Germline V CDR1 and CDR2: SGHTA, FQGNSA. CDR3 length: 15 amino acids. Trimming took 5 bases from V and 0 from J; bases not matched to a gene: 4. The CDR3 loop is CASSPSGGAKNIQYF. In DNA form, the CDR3 reads TGTGCCAGCAGCCCCTCGGGGGGAGCCAAAAACATTCAGTACTTC.

This clone has a handful of counts. J is TRBJ1-1 and V is TRBV19; 10 nucleotides align to TRBD1. CDR3 length: 14 residues. Germline CDR1 and CDR2: LNHDA and SQIVND (reference sequence). V was clipped by 4 bases and J by 4 bases; unmatched bases: 3. CDR3 nucleotides: TGTGCCAGTAGTACCGGGACAGGGGTCACTGAAGCTTTCTTT. The encoded protein is CASSTGTGVTEAFF.

The chain combines TRBV28 with TRBJ2-7; weak D call: TRBD1 (5 bases). The CDR3 is 17 residues long. V was pared by 8 bases and J by 3 bases, with 26 bases between. The germline CDR1 and CDR2 sequences are MDHEN and SYDVKM. The CDR3 spells CASFPGLAPHQNYEQYF. CDR3 sequence (DNA): TGTGCCAGCTTCCCAGGGTTAGCCCCCCACCAGAACTACGAGCAGTACTTC. The full variable domain, completed using reference TRBV28 and TRBJ2-7, is DVKVTQSSRYLVKRTGEKVFLECVQDMDHENMFWYRQDPGLGLRLIYFSYDVKMKEKGDIPEGYSVSREKKERFSLILESASTNQTSMYLCASFPGLAPHQNYEQYFGPGTRLTVT.

This clone has only a few counts. The DNA for the CDR3 is TGCAGCGTTGAAGAGACGAGCCCCGGGATTAACTATGGCTACACCTTC. It encodes CSVEETSPGINYGYTF. The chain joins TRBV29-1 to TRBJ1-2; D unclear. The CDR3 spans 16 residues. Germline CDR1 and CDR2: SQVTM and ANQGSEA. V dropped 0 bases and J dropped 1 base, with 15 bases sitting between them.

The V gene is TRBV10-3, the J gene TRBJ1-2; D is ambiguous. The CDR3 is 13 residues long. The germline V and J ends were trimmed by 3 bases and 6 bases, with 11 bases remaining between them. Germline V gene lookup returns CDR1 ENHRY and CDR2 SYGVKD. CDR3 coding DNA: TGTGCCATCAGTGAACTCCTTGGAGATGGCTACACCTTC. Its translation is CAISELLGDGYTF.

This rearrangement joins TRBV7-9 to TRBJ2-1; TRBD2 might be the D (6 bases). Germline CDR1 is SEHNR and CDR2 is FQNEAQ (reference sequence). V dropped 3 bases and J dropped 7 bases, with 10 bases sitting between them. The CDR3 length is 13 residues. The CDR3 sequence: CASSFRGMNEQFF. The CDR3 bases are TGTGCCAGCAGCTTTCGCGGGATGAATGAGCAGTTCTTC. The full variable domain, in which reference TRBV7-9 and TRBJ2-1 provide the parts outside the CDR3, is DTGVSQNPRHKITKRGQNVTFRCDPISEHNRLYWYRQTLGQGPEFLTYFQNEAQLEKSRLLSDRFSAERPKGSFSTLEIQRTEQGDSAMYLCASSFRGMNEQFFGPGTRLTVL.

The chain is built from TRBV5-1 and TRBJ1-1; the D gene is possibly TRBD1 (5 bases). The CDR3 totals 13 residues. From germline, CDR1 is SGHRS and CDR2 YFSETQ. V was cut by 5 bases and J by 5 bases, with 13 bases left in between. The CDR3 region is CASRRTQDTEAFF. The CDR3 bases are TGCGCCAGCAGGCGGACACAGGATACTGAAGCTTTCTTT.

This chain uses TRBV9 with TRBJ2-7; maybe TRBD1 (6 bases). Between the trimmed V and J ends, which lost 1 base and 5 bases, there was a span of 13 bases. The V gene's germline CDR1 is SGDLS and CDR2 YYNGEE. This CDR3 comprises 14 residues. CDR3 bases: TGTGCCAGCAGCGTATCTATGCAGGGGAACGAGCAGTACTTC. Protein: CASSVSMQGNEQYF.

CDR3 sequence reads: CSARKEETQYF. CDR3 nucleotide sequence: TGCAGTGCTAGAAAGGAGGAGACCCAGTACTTC. V and J are TRBV20-1 and TRBJ2-5; D call uncertain. Germline CDR1 DFQATT, CDR2 SNEGSKA (reference sequence). V was clipped by 2 bases and J by 5 bases, with 6 bases between them. The CDR3 loop spans 11 amino acids.

The chain carries TRBV14 and TRBJ2-3; TRBD2 agrees at 9 bases. V dropped 5 bases and J dropped 6; count of bases not matched to a gene: 6. CDR3 size: 14 residues. Germline lookup yields CDR1 SGHDN and CDR2 FVKESK. The CDR3 loop is CASSRREGPDTQYF. For the CDR3, the DNA is TGTGCCAGCAGCAGGCGGGAGGGGCCGGATACGCAGTATTTT.

This clone was observed a few times. The chain uses TRBV7-9 and TRBJ2-1; TRBD1 matches at 8 bases. The CDR3 runs to 15 residues. Germline V gene sequence: CDR1 SEHNR, CDR2 FQNEAQ (reference sequence). With V trimmed by 5 bases and J by 3 bases, 6 bases remained unmatched. The CDR3 is CASSIGTGFYNEQFF. CDR3 sequence (DNA): TGTGCCAGCAGCATCGGGACAGGCTTCTACAATGAGCAGTTCTTC. Combining the CDR3 with reference TRBV7-9 and TRBJ2-1 gives the whole variable domain DTGVSQNPRHKITKRGQNVTFRCDPISEHNRLYWYRQTLGQGPEFLTYFQNEAQLEKSRLLSDRFSAERPKGSFSTLEIQRTEQGDSAMYLCASSIGTGFYNEQFFGPGTRLTVL.

In its sample, this clone was seen a few times. The same CDR3 also results from other DNA sequences found in this sample. This chain links TRBV28 with TRBJ2-7; 12 bases line up with TRBD2. CDR1 MDHEN and CDR2 SYDVKM come from the germline V gene. With 9 bases clipped from V and 4 bases from J, the junction kept 4 bases outside the gene matches. The CDR3 is made up of 13 amino acids. The CDR3 region has the DNA TGTGCCAGTAGTCTAGCGGGAGGGTACGAGCAGTACTTC. Translation: CASSLAGGYEQYF.